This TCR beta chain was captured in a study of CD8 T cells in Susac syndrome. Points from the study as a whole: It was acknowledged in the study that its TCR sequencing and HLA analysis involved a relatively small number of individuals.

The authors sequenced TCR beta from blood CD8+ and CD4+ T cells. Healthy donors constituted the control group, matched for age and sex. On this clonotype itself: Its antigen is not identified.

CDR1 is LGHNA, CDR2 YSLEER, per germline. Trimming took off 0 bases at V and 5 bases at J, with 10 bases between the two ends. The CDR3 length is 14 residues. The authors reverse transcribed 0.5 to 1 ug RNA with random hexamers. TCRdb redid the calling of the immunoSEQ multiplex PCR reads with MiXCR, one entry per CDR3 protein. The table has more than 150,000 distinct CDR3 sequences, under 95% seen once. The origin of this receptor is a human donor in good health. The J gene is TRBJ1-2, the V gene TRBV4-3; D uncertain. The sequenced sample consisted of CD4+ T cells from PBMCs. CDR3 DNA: TGCGCCAGCAGCCAAGACTTGGTAGGATATGGCTACACCTTC. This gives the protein CASSQDLVGYGYTF.